Listed below are T cell receptor beta chains from one sample, sequenced in a study of blood T cell repertoires in COVID-19. Produced via immunoSEQ multiplex PCR; TCRdb's table is partial and in-frame only. This table holds approximately 290,000 clones, around nine tenths found once. The material sequenced was peripheral blood. The receptors derive from a man aged 25-40 years with acute or convalescent COVID-19. CDR3s include the opening cysteine and the closing phenylalanine or tryptophan. The D gene is left open where the match is weak. A row's size may be missing; if present it is once, few, many or a size class.

15	-	TRBV5-1	TRBJ2-2	-	CASSSNSGQAGELFF	TGCGCCAGCAGCTCCAATTCAGGACAAGCCGGGGAGCTGTTTTTT
14	-	TRBV2	TRBJ1-4	-	CASKDRTANEKLFF	TGTGCCAGCAAAGACAGGACAGCCAACGAAAAACTGTTTTTT
14	-	TRBV19	TRBJ1-5	-	CASSIDPGYRPQHF	TGTGCCAGTAGTATAGATCCGGGGTATCGGCCCCAGCATTTT
14	-	TRBV25-1	TRBJ1-1	-	CASSNTGRNTEAFF	TGTGCCAGCAGTAATACAGGGAGAAACACTGAAGCTTTCTTT
15	-	TRBV6-5	TRBJ1-5	-	CASRIEDNSNQPQHF	TGTGCCAGCAGAATAGAAGACAATAGCAATCAGCCCCAGCATTTT
13	-	TRBV27	TRBJ2-1	-	CASSLAGGVEQFF	TGTGCCAGCAGTTTAGCTGGGGGCGTTGAGCAGTTCTTC
19	TRBD2	TRBV4-2	TRBJ2-5	-	CASSQDRGFSGGPLKTQYF	TGTGCCAGCAGCCAAGATAGGGGTTTTAGCGGGGGACCCTTAAAGACCCAGTACTTC
13	-	TRBV29-1	TRBJ1-1	-	CSVVGNRVPEAFF	TGCAGCGTTGTGGGGAACAGGGTCCCTGAAGCTTTCTTT
15	-	TRBV24-1	TRBJ2-1	-	CATSDHQDSYNEQFF	TGTGCCACCAGTGACCACCAAGACAGCTACAATGAGCAGTTCTTC
16	TRBD1	TRBV16	TRBJ2-7	-	CASSQSLGPGGGEQYF	TGTGCCAGCAGCCAAAGCCTTGGGCCAGGGGGTGGCGAGCAGTACTTC
21	TRBD2	TRBV14	TRBJ2-3	-	CASSQEWNSGLWRDDTDTQYF	TGTGCCAGCAGCCAAGAATGGAATAGCGGGCTTTGGCGGGACGACACAGATACGCAGTATTTT
15	TRBD1	TRBV5-4	TRBJ1-2	few	CASSSDRGADYGYTF	TGTGCCAGCAGCTCTGACAGGGGAGCCGACTATGGCTACACCTTC
17	TRBD1	TRBV18	TRBJ2-1	-	CASSQGDRARSYNEQFF	TGTGCCAGCTCACAGGGAGACAGGGCGAGGTCCTACAATGAGCAGTTCTTC
13	TRBD1	TRBV2	TRBJ1-5	-	CAAGTGAYQPQHF	TGTGCCGCCGGGACAGGGGCTTATCAGCCCCAGCATTTT
21	TRBD2	TRBV27	TRBJ2-2	-	CASSTRFGALAGFEGAGELFF	TGTGCCAGCAGTACAAGGTTCGGGGCGCTAGCGGGATTTGAGGGAGCCGGGGAGCTGTTTTTT
13	-	TRBV10-3	TRBJ1-5	-	CAISDVINQPQHF	TGTGCCATCAGTGATGTTATCAATCAGCCCCAGCATTTT
18	TRBD1	TRBV19	TRBJ1-2	few	CASSSRQGGLWANYGYTF	TGTGCCAGTAGTTCGCGACAGGGAGGTTTATGGGCGAACTATGGCTACACCTTC
14	TRBD1	TRBV4-1	TRBJ1-1	-	CASSQDGVGTGAFF	TGCGCCAGCAGCCAAGATGGGGTAGGGACAGGAGCTTTCTTT
15	-	TRBV7-7	TRBJ2-5	-	CASSLGSARQETQYF	TGTGCTAGCAGCTTGGGCTCCGCCCGCCAAGAGACCCAGTACTTC